This T cell receptor beta chain was identified in a study of T cells after yellow fever vaccination. V dropped 6 bases and J dropped 1 base, with 14 bases sitting between them. The CDR3 is 15 residues long. Germline V gives CDR1 MNHEY, CDR2 SVGAGI. TCRdb recomputed calls from the 5' RACE reads with MiXCR, one row per CDR3 protein. Of more than 300,000 distinct CDR3 sequences listed, 3.5% to 5% were seen once; the top ten hold approximately 19%. This sequence was found in a man younger than 35 who received the YFV17D yellow fever vaccine. The J gene is TRBJ2-3, the V gene TRBV6-5, with D tentatively TRBD1 (5 bases). The specimen comprised PBMCs, sampled 15 days after the yellow fever booster vaccination. The CDR3 DNA is TGTGCCAGCAGAGGGGTCTCCGCGGGCACAGATACGCAGTATTTT. Protein: CASRGVSAGTDTQYF.